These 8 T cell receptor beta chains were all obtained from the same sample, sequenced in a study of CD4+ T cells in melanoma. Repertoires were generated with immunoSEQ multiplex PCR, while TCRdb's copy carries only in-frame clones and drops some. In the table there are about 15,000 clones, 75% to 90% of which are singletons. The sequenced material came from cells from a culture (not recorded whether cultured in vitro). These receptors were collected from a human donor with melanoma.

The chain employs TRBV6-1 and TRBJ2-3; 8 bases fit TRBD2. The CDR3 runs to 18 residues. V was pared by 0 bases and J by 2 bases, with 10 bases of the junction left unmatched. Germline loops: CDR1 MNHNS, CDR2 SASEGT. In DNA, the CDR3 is TGTGCCAGCAGTGAAGCCGCCTGGCGCGGGGGGACCACAGATACGCAGTATTTT. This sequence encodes CASSEAAWRGGTTDTQYF.

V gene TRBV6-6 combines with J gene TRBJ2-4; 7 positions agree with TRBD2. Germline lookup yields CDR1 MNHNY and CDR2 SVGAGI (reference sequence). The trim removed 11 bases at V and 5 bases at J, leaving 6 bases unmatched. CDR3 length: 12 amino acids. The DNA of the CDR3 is TGTGCCGGCGGGAGATCCCAAAACATTCAGTACTTC. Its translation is CAGGRSQNIQYF.

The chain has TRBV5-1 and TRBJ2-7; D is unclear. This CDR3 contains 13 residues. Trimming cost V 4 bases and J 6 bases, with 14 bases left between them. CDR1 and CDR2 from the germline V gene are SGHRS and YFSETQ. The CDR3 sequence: CASSAQDWGEQYF. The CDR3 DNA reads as TGCGCCAGCAGCGCCCAGGATTGGGGCGAGCAGTACTTC.

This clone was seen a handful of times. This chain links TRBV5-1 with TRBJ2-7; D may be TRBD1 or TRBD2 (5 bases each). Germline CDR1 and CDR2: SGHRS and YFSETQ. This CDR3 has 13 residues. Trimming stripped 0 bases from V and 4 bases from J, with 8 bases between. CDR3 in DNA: TGCGCCAGCAGCTTGGATGGGGGATACGAGCAGTACTTC. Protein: CASSLDGGYEQYF.

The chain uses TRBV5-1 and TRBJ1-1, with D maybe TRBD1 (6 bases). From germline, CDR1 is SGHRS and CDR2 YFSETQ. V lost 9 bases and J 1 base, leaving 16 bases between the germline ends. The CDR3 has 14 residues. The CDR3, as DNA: TGCGCCACCCGGTGGGGGCTCGGGAACACTGAAGCTTTCTTT. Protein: CATRWGLGNTEAFF.

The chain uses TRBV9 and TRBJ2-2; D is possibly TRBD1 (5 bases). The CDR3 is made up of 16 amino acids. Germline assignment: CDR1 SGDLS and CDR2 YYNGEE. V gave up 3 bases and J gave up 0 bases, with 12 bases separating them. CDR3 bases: TGTGCCAGCAGCGCTAGACAGTCAGCGAACACCGGGGAGCTGTTTTTT. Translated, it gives CASSARQSANTGELFF.

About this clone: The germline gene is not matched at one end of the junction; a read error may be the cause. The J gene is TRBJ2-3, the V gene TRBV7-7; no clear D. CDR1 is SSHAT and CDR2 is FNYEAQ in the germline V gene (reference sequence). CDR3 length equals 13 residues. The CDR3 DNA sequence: TGTGCTAGCAGCTTAGGGATCACAGATACGCAGTATTTT. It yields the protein CASSLGITDTQYF.

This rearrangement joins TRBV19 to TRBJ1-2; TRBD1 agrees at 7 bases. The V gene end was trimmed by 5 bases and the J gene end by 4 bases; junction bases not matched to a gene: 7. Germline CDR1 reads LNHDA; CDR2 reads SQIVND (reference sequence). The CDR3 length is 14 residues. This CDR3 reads CASSYRDSLYGYTF. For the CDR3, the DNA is TGTGCCAGTAGTTACCGGGACAGCCTCTATGGCTACACCTTC.